These 25 T cell receptor beta chains came from one sample sequenced in a study of blood T cell repertoires in COVID-19. TCRdb's copy holds only in-frame clones and misses some; the assay was immunoSEQ multiplex PCR. Of tens of thousands of clones listed, 70% to 90% were seen once; the top ten hold about 29%. Sequencing was performed on peripheral blood. Receptor source: a woman aged 80 or older with COVID-19, enrolled during active disease.

The J gene is TRBJ1-3, the V gene TRBV19; D is unclear. CDR1 is LNHDA, CDR2 SQIVND, per germline (reference sequence). The CDR3 loop spans 15 amino acids. The V end lost 3 bases, the J end lost 2 bases, and 11 bases lay between the germline ends. CDR3 loop: CASSMRGGAGNTIYF. Written as DNA, the CDR3 is TGTGCCAGTAGTATGCGGGGAGGTGCTGGAAACACCATATATTTT.

This clone was detected only a few times. CDR3 region: CASSYRRPGTEAFF. The CDR3 nucleotides are TGTGCCAGCAGTTACCGACGACCGGGTACTGAAGCTTTCTTT. The gene calls are TRBV6-5 and TRBJ1-1; D gene ambiguous. The CDR3 extends over 14 amino acids. CDR1 MNHEY and CDR2 SVGAGI come from the germline V gene. V lost 2 bases, J lost 5 bases, and 12 bases lay in between.

This clone has more than one count but fewer than ten. The chain couples TRBV3-1 (or the pseudogene TRBV3-2) to TRBJ1-2, with D hard to call. The V and J ends lost 3 bases and 7 bases respectively, with 15 bases between them. The germline CDR1 and CDR2 sequences are LGHDT and YNNKEL (reference sequence). This CDR3 is built from 14 residues. The CDR3 spells CASSHRRREAGYTF. The CDR3 DNA is TGTGCCAGCAGCCACCGAAGGCGGGAGGCTGGCTACACCTTC.

V is TRBV10-3 and J is TRBJ1-2; 9 nucleotides line up with TRBD1. This CDR3 spans 14 amino acids. CDR1 ENHRY and CDR2 SYGVKD come from the germline V gene. The junction had 8 bases not matched to a gene; V was cut back by 7 bases and J by 5 bases. The CDR3 region is CAITGTGIGYGYTF. The CDR3 coding sequence is TGTGCCATCACCGGGACAGGGATCGGGTATGGCTACACCTTC.

This CDR3 is CASSPGGASQETQYF. CDR3 DNA sequence: TGTGCCAGCAGCCCCGGTGGGGCCAGCCAAGAGACCCAGTACTTC. The chain uses TRBV5-4 and TRBJ2-5; TRBD1 might be the D (5 bases). Germline values: CDR1 SGHNT, CDR2 YYREEE (reference sequence). The CDR3 is made up of 15 amino acids. Deletions cut 4 bases from V and 1 base from J, with 14 bases between.

This chain links TRBV30 with TRBJ1-5, with 10 bases lining up with TRBD1. The CDR3 contains 17 residues. CDR1 GTSNPN and CDR2 SVGIG come from the germline V gene (reference sequence). V trimming: 0 bases; J trimming: 0 bases; junction bases outside the gene matches: 5. The CDR3 protein is CAWSVYDRGHSNQPQHF. In nucleotides, the CDR3 is TGTGCCTGGAGTGTATATGACAGGGGGCATAGCAATCAGCCCCAGCATTTT.

The chain uses TRBV4-2 and TRBJ2-1, with D maybe TRBD1 (5 bases). The CDR3 has 13 residues. Germline loops: CDR1 LGHNA, CDR2 YNFKEQ. V lost 4 bases to trimming and J lost 10 bases, with 14 bases between them. The CDR3 DNA is TGTGCCAGCAGCCTGAAAGGGGAATTCGAGCAGTTCTTC. The encoded protein is CASSLKGEFEQFF.

The chain couples TRBV30 to TRBJ1-5, with a possible D match to TRBD1 (5 bases). V lost 5 bases to trimming and J lost 8 bases, with 16 bases between them. There are 13 residues in the CDR3. Germline V gene sequence: CDR1 GTSNPN, CDR2 SVGIG (reference sequence). The CDR3 protein is CAWGSGGPKPQHF. CDR3 coding DNA: TGTGCCTGGGGATCGGGGGGTCCGAAGCCCCAGCATTTT. The whole variable domain, filled in from reference TRBV30 and TRBJ1-5, reads SQTIHQWPATLVQPVGSPLSLECTVEGTSNPNLYWYRQAAGRGLQLLFYSVGIGQISSEVPQNLSASRPQDRQFILSSKKLLLSDSGFYLCAWGSGGPKPQHFGDGTRLSIL.

CDR3 nucleotide sequence: TGTGCCAGCAGTGAAGCGTCAGGGCACTCTGGGGCCAACGTCCTGACTTTC. Residues: CASSEASGHSGANVLTF. This chain connects TRBV6-1 to TRBJ2-6, with TRBD1 as a possible D gene (5 bases). Germline V lookup: CDR1 MNHNS, CDR2 SASEGT. The CDR3 consists of 17 residues. V was trimmed by 0 bases and J by 0 bases, leaving 9 bases between them.

The CDR3 loop reads CASSQGRAVTNTGELFF. The CDR3 bases are TGTGCCAGCAGCCAAGGTCGCGCGGTTACGAACACCGGGGAGCTGTTTTTT. The chain employs TRBV3-1 (or the pseudogene TRBV3-2) and TRBJ2-2; D ambiguous. CDR3 length: 17 residues. Deletions cut 1 base from V and 0 bases from J, with 12 bases between. Germline V gene lookup returns CDR1 LGHDT and CDR2 YNNKEL (reference sequence).

The chain has TRBV30 and TRBJ1-1; D remains unclear. The CDR3 sequence is 13 residues long. V was clipped by 0 bases and J by 1 base, with 6 bases between them. Looked up from germline, CDR1 is GTSNPN and CDR2 is SVGIG (reference sequence). The CDR3 protein is CAWSVQSNTEAFF. The CDR3 region has the DNA TGTGCCTGGAGTGTACAGTCGAACACTGAAGCTTTCTTT.

The rearrangement joins TRBV6-5 to TRBJ1-1, with D hard to call. CDR1 is MNHEY and CDR2 is SVGAGI in the germline V gene. V lost 10 bases and J 1 base, leaving 7 bases between the germline ends. The CDR3 contains 11 residues. The CDR3 here is CATAENTEAFF. CDR3 nucleotide sequence: TGTGCCACCGCGGAGAACACTGAAGCTTTCTTT.

CDR3 loop: CASSPKRGGNNEQFF. In DNA, the CDR3 is TGTGCCAGCTCACCAAAGCGGGGGGGAAACAATGAGCAGTTCTTC. The rearrangement links TRBV18 to TRBJ2-1; 10 bases are a match to TRBD2. Looked up from germline, CDR1 is KGHSH and CDR2 is LQKENI. This CDR3 contains 15 residues. With 2 bases clipped from V and 5 bases from J, the junction kept 3 bases outside the gene matches.

The gene calls are TRBV24-1 and TRBJ1-2; 9 bases align to TRBD1. CDR3 size: 14 residues. Germline V gene data show CDR1 as KGHDR and CDR2 as SFDVKD. V lost 1 base to trimming and J lost 5 bases; unmatched junction nucleotides: 1. CDR3 region: CATSDFDRGYGYTF. Here the CDR3 DNA reads TGTGCCACCAGTGATTTCGACAGGGGGTATGGCTACACCTTC.

The chain uses TRBV18 and TRBJ2-7, with D maybe TRBD1 (6 bases). Trimming removed 5 bases at V and 4 bases at J, with 12 bases between. This CDR3 region has 13 residues. Germline V lookup: CDR1 KGHSH, CDR2 LQKENI. The CDR3 DNA reads as TGTGCCAGCTCAACGGGGACATTATACGAGCAGTACTTC. This encodes CASSTGTLYEQYF.

The chain uses TRBV2 and TRBJ1-4; D is ambiguous. Germline CDR1 is SNHLY and CDR2 is FYNNEI. The V end lost 5 bases, the J end lost 7 bases, and 11 bases lay between the germline ends. The CDR3 spans 13 residues. The CDR3 loop is CASSTLESEKLFF. For the CDR3, the DNA is TGTGCCAGCAGTACCCTCGAGAGTGAAAAACTGTTTTTT.

The chain couples TRBV5-1 to TRBJ1-2; D is unclear. Germline V gives CDR1 SGHRS, CDR2 YFSETQ. V lost 4 bases, J lost 4 bases, and 11 bases lay in between. The CDR3 covers 13 residues. In nucleotides, the CDR3 is TGCGCCAGCAGCGAAGTCGGGGTCTATGGCTACACCTTC. Amino acid sequence: CASSEVGVYGYTF.

The chain employs TRBV10-3 and TRBJ1-2, with 12 bases that match TRBD1. Germline values: CDR1 ENHRY, CDR2 SYGVKD. The CDR3 length is 14 residues. V was clipped by 10 bases and J by 6 bases; unmatched bases: 9. As DNA, the CDR3 is TGTGCCACCGAGACCGGGACAGGGGGCAATGGCTACACCTTC. The encoded protein is CATETGTGGNGYTF.

This clone ranks as medium-sized. V gene TRBV29-1 combines with J gene TRBJ1-2; 8 bases match TRBD1. The CDR3 spans 13 residues. Germline loops: CDR1 SQVTM, CDR2 ANQGSEA. The trim removed 7 bases at V and 1 base at J, leaving 5 bases unmatched. The CDR3 region is CSANRGGNYGYTF. DNA of the CDR3: TGCAGCGCAAACAGGGGGGGTAACTATGGCTACACCTTC.

The CDR3 coding sequence is TGTGCCAGTAGTATCGGGGACAGGGGCATCTCTGGAAACACCATATATTTT. The encoded protein is CASSIGDRGISGNTIYF. This chain uses TRBV19 with TRBJ1-3; 10 nucleotides agree with TRBD1. V was pared by 3 bases and J by 0 bases, with 5 bases of the junction left unmatched. Looked up from germline, CDR1 is LNHDA and CDR2 is SQIVND (reference sequence). The CDR3 spans 17 residues. Complete variable domain (other parts from reference TRBV19 and TRBJ1-3): DGGITQSPKYLFRKEGQNVTLSCEQNLNHDAMYWYRQDPGQGLRLIYYSQIVNDFQKGDIAEGYSVSREKKESFPLTVTSAQKNPTAFYLCASSIGDRGISGNTIYFGEGSWLTVV.

V usage is TRBV2 and J usage is TRBJ2-2, with TRBD2 matching over 13 bases. Unmatched junction bases numbered 7, after V lost 7 bases and J lost 5 bases. This CDR3 spans 16 amino acids. From germline, CDR1 is SNHLY and CDR2 FYNNEI. CDR3 sequence (DNA): TGTGCCAGCATTACTAGCGGGGGGGCCTCAACCGGGGAGCTGTTTTTT. It codes for CASITSGGASTGELFF.

The gene calls are TRBV27 and TRBJ1-6; no reliable D call. V lost 3 bases and J lost 10, with 7 bases in between. This CDR3 comprises 12 residues. The germline gives CDR1 MNHEY, CDR2 SMNVEV (reference sequence). The CDR3 nucleotides read TGTGCCAGCAGTTTCCTCCGGTCACCCCTCCACTTT. It yields the protein CASSFLRSPLHF.

The rearrangement links TRBV6-6 to TRBJ2-3; TRBD1 might be the D (6 bases). CDR3 length: 13 amino acids. The V end lost 4 bases, the J end lost 8 bases, and 13 bases lay between the germline ends. Per germline, CDR1 MNHNY and CDR2 SVGAGI (reference sequence). This CDR3 is CASSSLGAGTQYF. The CDR3 region has the DNA TGTGCCAGCAGTTCGCTGGGGGCTGGTACGCAGTATTTT.

The chain recombines TRBV10-3 with TRBJ2-1, with TRBD1 matching over 8 bases. Trimming at V came to 3 bases and at J to 8 bases, leaving 12 bases not matched to a gene. The germline V gene has CDR1 ENHRY and CDR2 SYGVKD. The CDR3 covers 16 residues. The CDR3 sequence is CAISDPTGTGADEQFF. CDR3 nucleotides: TGTGCCATCAGTGACCCTACCGGGACAGGCGCCGATGAGCAGTTCTTC.

The chain is built from TRBV2 and TRBJ1-1; TRBD1 agrees at 11 bases. CDR1 is SNHLY and CDR2 is FYNNEI in the germline V gene. J gave up 9 bases and V 8 bases, and 11 bases lay outside the gene matches. This CDR3 is 14 amino acids long. The CDR3 loop reads CASGIKGQGAKAFF. CDR3 bases: TGTGCCAGCGGAATTAAAGGACAGGGGGCTAAAGCTTTCTTT.